This TCR beta chain originates from a study of blood T cell repertoires in COVID-19. This clone turned up a few times. Sequencing was performed with immunoSEQ multiplex PCR; in TCRdb, only in-frame clones are kept and a portion is missing. Seen here are over 55,000 clones, approximately 84% observed once, and the top ten hold about 10%. CDR3 length equals 14 residues. Trimming removed 0 bases from V and 12 bases from J; junction bases left unmatched: 9. The germline CDR1 and CDR2 sequences are SGHTS and YDEGEE. The sequence was obtained from a man aged 50 or older with active COVID-19. Sequencing was done on a sample of peripheral blood. V gene TRBV5-8 combines with J gene TRBJ2-7; 10 nucleotides match TRBD1. The CDR3 protein is CASSLVGTGVVGYF. The DNA of the CDR3 is TGTGCCAGCAGCTTGGTTGGGACAGGGGTTGTAGGGTACTTC. The variable domain in full, with the rest retrieved from reference TRBV5-8 and TRBJ2-7, is EAGVTQSPTHLIKTRGQQATLRCSPISGHTSVYWYQQALGLGLQFLLWYDEGEERNRGNFPPRFSGRQFPNYSSELNVNALELEDSALYLCASSLVGTGVVGYFGPGTRLTVT.